This T cell receptor (beta chain) originates from a study of graft-versus-host responses after intestinal transplantation. To note about this clone: Its antigen is unidentified.

The CDR3 loop spans 13 amino acids. The germline gives CDR1 SQVTM, CDR2 ANQGSEA. Germline trimming cut 6 bases from V and 6 bases from J; bases unmatched to any gene: 9. Repertoires were generated with immunoSEQ multiplex PCR, while TCRdb's copy carries only in-frame clones and drops some. The table shows under 85,000 clones, with less than 95% occurring only once. The sequence came from a human donor who received an intestinal transplant. J is TRBJ2-3 and V is TRBV29-1, with 7 bases fitting TRBD2. Sequencing used unstimulated CD8+ T cells sorted from spleen or lymph node cells, obtained before intestinal transplant. The CDR3 region is CSVGGSSDDTQYF. The CDR3 DNA reads as TGCAGCGTGGGGGGGTCCAGTGACGATACGCAGTATTTT.